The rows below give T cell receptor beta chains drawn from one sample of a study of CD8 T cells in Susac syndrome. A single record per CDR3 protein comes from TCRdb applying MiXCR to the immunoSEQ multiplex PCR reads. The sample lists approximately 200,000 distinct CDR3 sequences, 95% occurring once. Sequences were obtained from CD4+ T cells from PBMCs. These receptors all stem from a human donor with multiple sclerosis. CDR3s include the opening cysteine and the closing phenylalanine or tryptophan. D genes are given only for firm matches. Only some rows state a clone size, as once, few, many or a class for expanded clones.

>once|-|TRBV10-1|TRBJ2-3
TGCGCCAGCAGAGCCCCCAACGCGGATACGCAGTATTTT
CASRAPNADTQYF
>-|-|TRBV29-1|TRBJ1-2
TGCAGCGTAGATACAGATCCTAACTATGGCTACACCTTC
CSVDTDPNYGYTF
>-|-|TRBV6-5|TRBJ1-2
TGTGCCAGCAGTAGGGACCGCACTAACTATGGCTACACCTTC
CASSRDRTNYGYTF
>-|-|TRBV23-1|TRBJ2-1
TGCGCCAGCAGTCCGCGGGGCCCTAGGGGGGGCTATGAGCAGTTCTTC
CASSPRGPRGGYEQFF
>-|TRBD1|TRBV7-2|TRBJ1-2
TGTGCCAGCAGCTTCCTAACGACAGGGAATGGCTACACCTTC
CASSFLTTGNGYTF
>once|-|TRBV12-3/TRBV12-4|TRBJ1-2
TGTGCCAGCGGGACGGACCTTAACTATGGCTACACCTTC
CASGTDLNYGYTF
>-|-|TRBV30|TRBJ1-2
TGTGCCTGGGCGGGGAGTTACTATGGCTACACCTTC
CAWAGSYYGYTF
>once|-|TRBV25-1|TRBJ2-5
TGTGCCAGCAGTTCCCAGATCCAAGAGACCCAGTACTTC
CASSSQIQETQYF
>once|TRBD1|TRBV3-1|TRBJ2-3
TGTGCCAGCAGCCTAGACAGGGGGGGTTCAGATACGCAGTATTTT
CASSLDRGGSDTQYF
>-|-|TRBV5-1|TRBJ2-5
TGCGCCAGCAGCCTGTCCCCGACAGCCCAAGAGACCCAGTACTTC
CASSLSPTAQETQYF
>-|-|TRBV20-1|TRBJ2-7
TGCAGTGCTCTATATGGAGGGGGCTTCTACGAGCAGTACTTC
CSALYGGGFYEQYF
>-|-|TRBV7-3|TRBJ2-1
TGTGCCAGCAGCTTATCCAGCACGACTTACAATGAGCAGTTCTTC
CASSLSSTTYNEQFF
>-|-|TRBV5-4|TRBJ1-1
TGTGCCAGCAGCCGCGACAGTTCGATCACTGAAGCTTTCTTT
CASSRDSSITEAFF
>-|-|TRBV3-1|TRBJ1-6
TGTGCCAGCGACCTTAGGGGGGCCTATTCACCCCTCCACTTT
CASDLRGAYSPLHF
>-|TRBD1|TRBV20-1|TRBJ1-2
TGCAGTGCTAGGCTAACAGGGGTCGGCTACACCTTC
CSARLTGVGYTF
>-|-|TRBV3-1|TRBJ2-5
TGTGCCAGCAGCCAATTTGGGGAGACCCAGTACTTC
CASSQFGETQYF
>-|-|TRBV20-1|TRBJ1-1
TGCAGTGCTGCCGGGTCATACACTGAAGCTTTCTTT
CSAAGSYTEAFF
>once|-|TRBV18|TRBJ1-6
TGTGCCAGCTCTCCCAATGAGGATTCACCCCTCCACTTT
CASSPNEDSPLHF
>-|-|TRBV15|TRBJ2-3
TGTGCCTCGAGACTAACCCTCCCAGATACGCAGTATTTT
CASRLTLPDTQYF
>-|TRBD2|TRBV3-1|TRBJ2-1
TGTGCCAGCAGCCAAGACGGGCTAGCGGGGGGCTACAATGAGCAGTTCTTC
CASSQDGLAGGYNEQFF
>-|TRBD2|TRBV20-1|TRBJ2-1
TGCAGTGCTTCCTTCGGGACTAGTCGCAATGAGCAGTTCTTC
CSASFGTSRNEQFF
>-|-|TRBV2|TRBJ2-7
TGTGCCAGCACCCGGGACGGCTACGAGCAGTACTTC
CASTRDGYEQYF
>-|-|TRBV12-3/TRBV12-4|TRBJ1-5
TGTGCCAGCAGTTTAGCTGAGAATCAGCCCCAGCATTTT
CASSLAENQPQHF
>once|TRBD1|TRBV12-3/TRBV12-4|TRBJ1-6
TGTGCCAGCAGTCGGACGGGACAGGGGTTCGCACCCCTCCACTTT
CASSRTGQGFAPLHF
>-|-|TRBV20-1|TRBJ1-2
TGCAGTGCGAGCCCGGACAGCCGGGGCTATGGCTACACCTTC
CSASPDSRGYGYTF
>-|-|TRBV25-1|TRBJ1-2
TGTGCCAGCAGTGACTGGCAGGGTGTCACCTTC
CASSDWQGVTF
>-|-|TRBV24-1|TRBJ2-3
TGTGCCACCAGTGATCCCGAGCAGCATCAGTATTTT
CATSDPEQHQYF
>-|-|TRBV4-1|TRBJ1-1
TGCGCCAGCAGCCAAGGAGAGTTGAACACTGAAGCTTTCTTT
CASSQGELNTEAFF
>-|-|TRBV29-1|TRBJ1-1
TGCAGCGTCGAACAGGGCAGGGAAGCTTTCTTT
CSVEQGREAFF
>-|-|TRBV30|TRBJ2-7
TGTGCCTGGAGTGTACAGGGAGACTACTACGAGCAGTACTTC
CAWSVQGDYYEQYF
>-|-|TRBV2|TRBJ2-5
TGTGCCAGCACGGTCCTCGAGACCCAGTACTTC
CASTVLETQYF
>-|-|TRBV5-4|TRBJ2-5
TGTGCCAGCACTATGGTGGTGGGGGCCCAAGAGACCCAGTACTTC
CASTMVVGAQETQYF
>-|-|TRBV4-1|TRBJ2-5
TGCGCCAGCAGCCGCAGAAGGGGGGAGGAGACCCAGTACTTC
CASSRRRGEETQYF
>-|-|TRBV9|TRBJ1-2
TGTGCCAGCAGCGGGAGCAGGGGCTATGGCTACACCTTC
CASSGSRGYGYTF
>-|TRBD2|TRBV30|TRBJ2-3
TGTGCCTGGAGTGTACACGGGGGGGATACGCAGTATTTT
CAWSVHGGDTQYF
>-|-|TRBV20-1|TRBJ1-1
TGCAGTGCTAGCAGAGACGGAAGTGAAGCTTTCTTT
CSASRDGSEAFF
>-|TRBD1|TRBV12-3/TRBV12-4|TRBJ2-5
TGTGCCAGCACCTTGACAGGGGCAGAGACCCAGTACTTC
CASTLTGAETQYF
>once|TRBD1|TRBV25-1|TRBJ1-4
TGTGCCAGCAGTGTAGGGGGCAGGTTGGAAAAACTGTTTTTT
CASSVGGRLEKLFF
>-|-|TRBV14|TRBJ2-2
TGTGCCAGCAGCCGGGGCCTTACCGGGGAGCTGTTTTTT
CASSRGLTGELFF
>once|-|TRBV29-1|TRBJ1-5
TGCAGCGTTCAGGATCTGGATCAGCCCCAGCATTTT
CSVQDLDQPQHF
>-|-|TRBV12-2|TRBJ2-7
TGTGCAAGTCGCTTCCGACAGGGGACCTACGAGCAGTACTTC
CASRFRQGTYEQYF
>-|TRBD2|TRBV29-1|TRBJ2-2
TGCAGCGTTGTTAAGCGGGGAAGCCGGAACACCGGGGAGCTGTTTTTT
CSVVKRGSRNTGELFF
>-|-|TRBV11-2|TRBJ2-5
TGTGCCAGCAGCTTAAGGGGGTCAGCCCAAGAGACCCAGTACTTC
CASSLRGSAQETQYF
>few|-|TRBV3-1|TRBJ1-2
TGTGCCAGCAGCGGGACGGAACTGTATGGCTACACCTTC
CASSGTELYGYTF
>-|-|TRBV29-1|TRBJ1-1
TGCAGCGTTGAACAGGGGAGGAACACTGAAGCTTTCTTT
CSVEQGRNTEAFF